Reported below is one T cell receptor beta chain. Antigen: not known. The entry originates in a study of cytomegalovirus exposure and HLA in healthy donors. Study findings and constraints: Researchers counted 164 TCR beta chains as cytomegalovirus-associated. It was confirmed in vitro that a few of the CMV-associated chains were specific for CMV antigens. Whilst most TCR sequences proved rare, a subset of public TCRs occurred across many donors. Reported results showed that the classifier diagnosed cytomegalovirus status with high specificity and sensitivity.

Repertoires were generated with immunoSEQ multiplex PCR, while TCRdb's copy carries only in-frame clones and drops some. The table includes just under 75,000 clones, roughly 94% detected once. Germline values: CDR1 SEHNR, CDR2 FQNEAQ (reference sequence). V dropped 5 bases and J dropped 1; count of bases not matched to a gene: 2. The CDR3 extends over 15 amino acids. The TCR was taken from a woman under 30 in good health and CMV-seropositive. The rearrangement links TRBV7-9 to TRBJ1-5, with 10 bases that match TRBD1. Sample: PBMCs. The CDR3 DNA sequence: TGTGCCAGCAGCCGGGGACAGGGGAGCAATCAGCCCCAGCATTTT. Translation: CASSRGQGSNQPQHF.